The 23 T cell receptor beta chains given below trace back to one sample, sequenced in a study of control samples from healthy donors and cancer patients. Data came from immunoSEQ multiplex PCR; TCRdb stores just in-frame clones and leaves some out. The sample lists fewer than 200,000 clones, roughly 95% occurring once. The sequenced sample consisted of blood. Receptors were obtained from a woman in her fifties or sixties in good health.

J is TRBJ1-1 and V is TRBV7-9, with D unresolved. Trimming left V 3 bases short and J 0 bases short, with 5 bases between. From germline, CDR1 is SEHNR and CDR2 FQNEAQ (reference sequence). The CDR3 is made up of 13 amino acids. The CDR3: CASSFRLNTEAFF. The DNA for the CDR3 is TGTGCCAGCAGCTTCCGACTGAACACTGAAGCTTTCTTT.

Turning to this clone: Other DNA sequences of this sample code for an identical CDR3. The J gene is TRBJ2-7, the V gene TRBV6-1; the D gene is possibly TRBD1 (5 bases). With 2 bases removed from V and 9 bases from J, the gap between germline ends came to 8 bases. The V gene's germline CDR1 is MNHNS and CDR2 SASEGT. The CDR3 has 11 amino acids. The CDR3 is CASSERGGQYF. The CDR3 DNA reads as TGTGCCAGCAGTGAAAGGGGTGGGCAGTACTTC.

This clone was detected only once. The V and J genes are TRBV21-1 and TRBJ2-7; the listed D gene, TRBD1, was not tested against the DNA. TRBV21-1 is given as a pseudogene. This CDR3 region has 18 residues. CDR3 coding DNA: TGTGCCAGCAGCAAAAGCAAGGGACAGGACAGTGGTCCCTACGAGCAGTACTTC. Protein product: CASSKSKGQDSGPYEQYF.

The chain carries TRBV15 and TRBJ2-3; 11 bases fit TRBD2. Per the germline V gene, CDR1 is LNHNV and CDR2 is YYDKDF (reference sequence). V lost 5 bases, J lost 4 bases, and 17 bases stayed unmatched. The CDR3 has 19 residues. This CDR3 is CATSSRRLAGLRRPDTQYF. DNA of the CDR3: TGTGCCACCAGCTCAAGGCGACTAGCGGGGCTTAGACGACCAGATACGCAGTATTTT. The entire variable domain, with the rest obtained from reference TRBV15 and TRBJ2-3, is as follows: DAMVIQNPRYQVTQFGKPVTLSCSQTLNHNVMYWYQQKSSQAPKLLFHYYDKDFNNEADTPDNFQSRRPNTSFCFLDIRSPGLGDTAMYLCATSSRRLAGLRRPDTQYFGPGTRLTVL.

About this clone itself: This same CDR3 is encoded by further DNA sequences in the sample. The rearrangement joins TRBV29-1 to TRBJ2-3, with D uncertain. V lost 3 bases and J 0 bases, leaving 10 bases between the germline ends. CDR3 length equals 14 residues. The germline V gene encodes CDR1 SQVTM and CDR2 ANQGSEA. The CDR3 region has the DNA TGCAGCGTTGATGGCACTACTAGCACAGATACGCAGTATTTT. Translating it yields CSVDGTTSTDTQYF.

The chain has TRBV30 and TRBJ1-5, with D perhaps TRBD1 (5 bases). V was trimmed by 0 bases and J by 6 bases, leaving 9 bases between them. Germline assignment: CDR1 GTSNPN and CDR2 SVGIG (reference sequence). CDR3 length equals 13 residues. This CDR3 is CAWSVQGGQPQHF. The CDR3 coding sequence is TGTGCCTGGAGTGTGCAGGGAGGTCAGCCCCAGCATTTT. The complete variable domain, with remaining parts taken from reference TRBV30 and TRBJ1-5, reads SQTIHQWPATLVQPVGSPLSLECTVEGTSNPNLYWYRQAAGRGLQLLFYSVGIGQISSEVPQNLSASRPQDRQFILSSKKLLLSDSGFYLCAWSVQGGQPQHFGDGTRLSIL.

This chain connects TRBV12-5 to TRBJ2-5; tentatively, D is TRBD1 or TRBD2 (5 bases each). Trimming shortened V by 2 bases and J by 1 base, and 14 bases separated the two germline ends. This CDR3 is built from 16 residues. Germline V gene lookup returns CDR1 LGHNT and CDR2 FRNRAP. The DNA of the CDR3 is TGTGCTAGTGGTTTGCTCGGGGCCGCCGTCCAAGAGACCCAGTACTTC. This codes for CASGLLGAAVQETQYF.

The chain links TRBV18 to TRBJ2-5; 7 positions match TRBD2. The CDR3 is made up of 14 amino acids. V dropped 1 base and J dropped 5; count of bases not matched to a gene: 4. Germline V gives CDR1 KGHSH, CDR2 LQKENI. CDR3 sequence (DNA): TGTGCCAGCTCACCACTTGGGACTATTGAGACCCAGTACTTC. Translating gives CASSPLGTIETQYF. Complete variable domain (other parts from reference TRBV18 and TRBJ2-5): NAGVMQNPRHLVRRRGQEARLRCSPMKGHSHVYWYRQLPEEGLKFMVYLQKENIIDESGMPKERFSAEFPKEGPSILRIQQVVRGDSAAYFCASSPLGTIETQYFGPGTRLLVL.

The rearrangement joins TRBV9 to TRBJ1-2; 9 bases align to TRBD1. This CDR3 contains 17 residues. CDR1 and CDR2 from the germline V gene are SGDLS and YYNGEE. After removal of 4 bases from V and 2 bases from J, the junction contained 12 bases not matched to a gene. CDR3 bases: TGTGCCAGCAGCCCCGGGACAGGGCCTATAAGGAACTATGGCTACACCTTC. Amino acid sequence: CASSPGTGPIRNYGYTF.

The chain combines TRBV4-3 with TRBJ1-4; 8 bases are a match to TRBD1. The length of the CDR3 is 16 residues. In germline, CDR1 is LGHNA, CDR2 YSLEER. J was trimmed by 6 bases and V by 0 bases; bases with no gene match: 6. CDR3 region: CASSQDGDRYDEKLFF. The CDR3 nucleotides are TGCGCCAGCAGCCAAGATGGGGACAGGTATGATGAAAAACTGTTTTTT.

The chain has TRBV7-9 and TRBJ1-2; D unresolved. This CDR3 spans 13 amino acids. Germline V lookup: CDR1 SEHNR, CDR2 FQNEAQ (reference sequence). V lost 5 bases to trimming and J lost 4 bases, with 11 bases between them. In DNA form, the CDR3 reads TGTGCCAGCAGCGCTTCCGGGATCTATGGCTACACCTTC. This codes for CASSASGIYGYTF.

The chain recombines TRBV6-7 with TRBJ1-1, with TRBD1 matching 8 bases. TRBV6-7 carries the ORF label, with uncertain function. Trimming at V came to 6 bases and at J to 4 bases, leaving 16 bases not matched to a gene. There are 17 residues in the CDR3. This CDR3 is CASRQRTGKILATEAFF. As DNA, the CDR3 is TGTGCCAGCAGGCAGAGGACAGGGAAAATTTTGGCCACTGAAGCTTTCTTT.

The V and J genes are TRBV9 and TRBJ2-3; 10 bases line up with TRBD2. The CDR3 runs to 16 residues. V lost 4 bases, J lost 0 bases, and 5 bases stayed unmatched. Germline CDR1 SGDLS, CDR2 YYNGEE. The CDR3: CASSLGLAESTDTQYF. In DNA, the CDR3 is TGTGCCAGCAGCCTCGGACTAGCGGAAAGCACAGATACGCAGTATTTT.

CDR3 protein: CASSPTGETQYF. CDR3 DNA sequence: TGTGCCAGCAGCCCCACAGGAGAGACCCAGTACTTC. The chain recombines TRBV6-5 with TRBJ2-5; possibly TRBD1 for D (5 bases). Germline CDR1 reads MNHEY; CDR2 reads SVGAGI. This CDR3 is 12 amino acids long. V was clipped by 6 bases and J by 4 bases, with 9 bases between them.

The chain links TRBV7-9 to TRBJ1-1; 7 bases map to TRBD1. V lost 8 bases to trimming and J lost 1 base; unmatched junction nucleotides: 4. CDR3 size: 13 residues. CDR1 is SEHNR, CDR2 FQNEAQ, per germline (reference sequence). The CDR3 region is CASFGTANTEAFF. The DNA for the CDR3 is TGTGCCAGCTTTGGGACAGCGAACACTGAAGCTTTCTTT. Full variable domain (remainder filled in from reference TRBV7-9 and TRBJ1-1): DTGVSQNPRHKITKRGQNVTFRCDPISEHNRLYWYRQTLGQGPEFLTYFQNEAQLEKSRLLSDRFSAERPKGSFSTLEIQRTEQGDSAMYLCASFGTANTEAFFGQGTRLTVV.

This clone has just a few counts. V usage is TRBV4-3 and J usage is TRBJ2-6, with no clear D. Germline V gene lookup returns CDR1 LGHNA and CDR2 YSLEER. This CDR3 spans 15 amino acids. Trimming took off 5 bases at V and 9 bases at J, with 17 bases between the two ends. CDR3 sequence reads: CASSLKVSVLNVLTF. CDR3 nucleotide sequence: TGCGCCAGCAGCTTGAAGGTATCGGTGCTCAACGTCCTGACTTTC.

This rearrangement joins TRBV7-2 to TRBJ2-7; TRBD2 might be the D (6 bases). The germline CDR1 and CDR2 sequences are SGHTA and FQGNSA. This CDR3 is built from 14 residues. Trimming left V 7 bases short and J 3 bases short, with 16 bases between. CDR3 residues: CASTRRSGDYEQYF. DNA of the CDR3: TGTGCCAGCACCCGTAGGTCGGGGGACTACGAGCAGTACTTC.

V and J are TRBV2 and TRBJ2-3; D remains ambiguous. V shed 0 bases and J shed 7 bases, with 8 bases lying between them. The V gene's germline CDR1 is SNHLY and CDR2 FYNNEI. The CDR3 runs 13 residues. The CDR3: CASSEAPWNTQYF. The CDR3 DNA reads TGTGCCAGCAGTGAAGCCCCCTGGAATACGCAGTATTTT.

J is TRBJ2-7 and V is TRBV12-3 or TRBV12-4, with D perhaps matching TRBD1 or TRBD2 (5 bases each). The V end was cut by 8 bases, the J end by 6 bases, with 11 bases between. This CDR3 spans 11 amino acids. The chain's CDR3 is CASGDVVEQYF. The CDR3 DNA sequence: TGTGCCAGCGGGGACGTGGTCGAGCAGTACTTC.

This sequence joins TRBV4-3 and TRBJ2-5; 10 bases agree with TRBD2. The CDR3 loop spans 18 amino acids. V was clipped by 3 bases and J by 5 bases; unmatched bases: 15. CDR1 and CDR2 from the germline V gene are LGHNA and YSLEER. CDR3 region: CASSHDGGLAGVWETQYF. In nucleotides, the CDR3 is TGCGCCAGCAGCCATGACGGGGGGCTAGCGGGGGTCTGGGAGACCCAGTACTTC.

The chain joins TRBV5-6 to TRBJ1-2; no clear D gene. In germline, CDR1 is SGHDT, CDR2 YYEEEE. With 3 bases removed from V and 2 bases from J, the gap between germline ends came to 14 bases. The CDR3 sequence is 15 residues long. The CDR3 DNA follows: TGTGCCAGCAGCTCGGAAGGTGGGGTAAACTATGGCTACACCTTC. As protein: CASSSEGGVNYGYTF.

V is TRBV7-9 and J is TRBJ1-2; TRBD1 aligns across 7 bases. The junction had 10 bases not matched to a gene; V was cut back by 5 bases and J by 7 bases. This CDR3 region has 14 residues. Germline V gene sequence: CDR1 SEHNR, CDR2 FQNEAQ (reference sequence). Here the CDR3 DNA reads TGTGCCAGCAGCCCTCAGACAGGGCAGGCTGGCTACACCTTC. It is translated as CASSPQTGQAGYTF.

The rearrangement uses TRBV4-3 and TRBJ2-3; TRBD2 agrees at 12 bases. The CDR3 is made up of 18 amino acids. CDR1 LGHNA and CDR2 YSLEER come from the germline V gene. V lost 0 bases, J lost 2 bases, and 6 bases stayed unmatched. The CDR3 region is CASSQEVTSGGYTDTQYF. The CDR3 DNA follows: TGCGCCAGCAGCCAAGAGGTGACTAGCGGGGGCTACACAGATACGCAGTATTTT.